Listed below are T cell receptor beta chains from one sample, sequenced in a study of T cell repertoires in cytomegalovirus infection. No cognate antigen is known for these TCRs. TCRdb redid the calling of the reads with MiXCR, one entry per CDR3 protein. The table records just over 450,000 distinct CDR3 sequences, under 55% of them present only once. Sequenced here: cultured PBMCs, sampled from culture after CMV antigen stimulation. These receptors were taken from a human donor in good health (CMV status not recorded). Some clones in this sample may be carry-over from other donors' samples. Each CDR3 is given with its conserved first and last residue. Each record gives: D gene, J gene, clone size, V gene, CDR3 protein, CDR3 DNA. The D gene is left open where the match is weak. A row's size may be missing; if present it is once, few, many or a size class.

d_gene: NA
j_gene: TRBJ1-4
abundance: NA
v_gene: TRBV4-1
CDR3aa: CASSPVITNEKLFF
CDR3nt: TGCGCCAGCAGCCCTGTTATAACTAATGAAAAACTGTTTTTT

d_gene: TRBD1
j_gene: TRBJ2-3
abundance: NA
v_gene: TRBV28
CDR3aa: CASSPTGLNTDTQYF
CDR3nt: TGTGCCAGCAGTCCGACAGGGCTAAACACAGATACGCAGTATTTT

d_gene: TRBD1
j_gene: TRBJ2-3
abundance: NA
v_gene: TRBV6-1
CDR3aa: CASRPRPRQGQATDTQYF
CDR3nt: TGTGCCAGCAGGCCCCGACCCCGACAGGGTCAAGCCACAGATACGCAGTATTTT

d_gene: NA
j_gene: TRBJ2-1
abundance: NA
v_gene: TRBV19
CDR3aa: CATHGQGSSYNEQFF
CDR3nt: TGTGCCACCCATGGTCAGGGGAGCTCCTACAATGAGCAGTTCTTC

d_gene: NA
j_gene: TRBJ2-1
abundance: few
v_gene: TRBV7-4
CDR3aa: CASSPNYRVEGDEQFF
CDR3nt: TGTGCCAGCAGCCCCAACTATAGGGTAGAGGGCGATGAGCAGTTCTTC

d_gene: TRBD1
j_gene: TRBJ1-1
abundance: NA
v_gene: TRBV6-4
CDR3aa: CASRHNRGTNTEAFF
CDR3nt: TGTGCCAGCAGACACAACAGGGGGACAAACACTGAAGCTTTCTTT

d_gene: NA
j_gene: TRBJ2-5
abundance: NA
v_gene: TRBV5-6
CDR3aa: CASSLRGFQETQYF
CDR3nt: TGTGCCAGCAGCTTGCGAGGGTTCCAAGAGACCCAGTACTTC

d_gene: TRBD2
j_gene: TRBJ2-3
abundance: NA
v_gene: TRBV20-1
CDR3aa: CSASGGEDTQYF
CDR3nt: TGCAGTGCTTCGGGGGGGGAAGATACGCAGTATTTT

d_gene: NA
j_gene: TRBJ2-3
abundance: NA
v_gene: TRBV10-3
CDR3aa: CATRGSARSTDTQYF
CDR3nt: TGTGCCACGCGTGGCTCAGCGCGATCCACAGATACGCAGTATTTT

d_gene: TRBD1
j_gene: TRBJ2-7
abundance: once
v_gene: TRBV5-4
CDR3aa: CASSPAGTGKDYEQYF
CDR3nt: TGTGCCAGCAGCCCAGCCGGGACAGGTAAAGACTACGAGCAGTACTTC

d_gene: NA
j_gene: TRBJ2-2
abundance: NA
v_gene: TRBV6-1
CDR3aa: CASSSSGGIFSGELFF
CDR3nt: TGTGCCAGCAGTTCTTCTGGGGGAATCTTCTCCGGGGAGCTGTTTTTT

d_gene: TRBD2
j_gene: TRBJ2-3
abundance: few
v_gene: TRBV7-2
CDR3aa: CASSLVPLAGDTQYF
CDR3nt: TGTGCCAGCAGCTTAGTCCCCCTAGCGGGAGATACGCAGTATTTT

d_gene: NA
j_gene: TRBJ2-7
abundance: NA
v_gene: TRBV9
CDR3aa: CASSVGTQMAYEQYF
CDR3nt: TGTGCCAGCAGCGTCGGTACTCAAATGGCCTACGAGCAGTACTTC

d_gene: NA
j_gene: TRBJ1-1
abundance: NA
v_gene: TRBV19
CDR3aa: CASSKTGTTEAFF
CDR3nt: TGTGCCAGTAGCAAAACAGGGACCACTGAAGCTTTCTTT

d_gene: NA
j_gene: TRBJ1-5
abundance: NA
v_gene: TRBV6-6
CDR3aa: CASSYPRYGPLNQPQHF
CDR3nt: TGTGCCAGCAGTTACCCACGCTACGGGCCGCTGAATCAGCCCCAGCATTTT

d_gene: TRBD2
j_gene: TRBJ2-1
abundance: few
v_gene: TRBV7-2
CDR3aa: CASSPRLAGGHVLFF
CDR3nt: TGTGCCAGCAGCCCCAGACTAGCGGGAGGCCACGTACTGTTCTTC

d_gene: TRBD2
j_gene: TRBJ2-7
abundance: once
v_gene: TRBV29-1
CDR3aa: CSVEVVAGNEQYF
CDR3nt: TGCAGCGTTGAAGTAGTAGCGGGGAACGAGCAGTACTTC

d_gene: NA
j_gene: TRBJ1-1
abundance: few
v_gene: TRBV12-3/TRBV12-4
CDR3aa: CASPRESF
CDR3nt: TGTGCCAGCCCTAGGGAAAGTTTT

d_gene: TRBD1
j_gene: TRBJ2-7
abundance: NA
v_gene: TRBV4-3
CDR3aa: CASSHAGQGAYEQYF
CDR3nt: TGCGCCAGCAGCCACGCAGGACAGGGGGCTTACGAGCAGTACTTC

d_gene: NA
j_gene: TRBJ1-3
abundance: NA
v_gene: TRBV7-9
CDR3aa: CASSARGVVNTIYF
CDR3nt: TGTGCCAGCAGTGCGAGGGGGGTGGTGAACACCATATATTTT

d_gene: TRBD2
j_gene: TRBJ2-3
abundance: NA
v_gene: TRBV20-1
CDR3aa: CSALLAGGTDTQYF
CDR3nt: TGCAGTGCGTTACTAGCGGGAGGCACAGATACGCAGTATTTT

d_gene: NA
j_gene: TRBJ2-3
abundance: NA
v_gene: TRBV6-8
CDR3aa: CASSPGDGTDTQYF
CDR3nt: TGTGCCAGCAGCCCAGGGGACGGCACAGATACGCAGTATTTT

d_gene: TRBD2
j_gene: TRBJ2-1
abundance: few
v_gene: TRBV6-1
CDR3aa: CAIRRRSGSGEQFF
CDR3nt: TGTGCCATCCGCCGACGTAGCGGGAGTGGTGAGCAGTTCTTC

d_gene: TRBD1
j_gene: TRBJ2-1
abundance: NA
v_gene: TRBV4-2
CDR3aa: CASSQVNRVDGTVTNEQFF
CDR3nt: TGTGCCAGCAGCCAAGTGAATCGGGTTGATGGGACAGTTACAAATGAGCAGTTCTTC

d_gene: NA
j_gene: TRBJ1-2
abundance: few
v_gene: TRBV6-1
CDR3aa: CASSTSWGLNYGYTF
CDR3nt: TGTGCCAGCAGTACCTCCTGGGGTCTTAACTATGGCTACACCTTC

d_gene: TRBD1
j_gene: TRBJ1-5
abundance: NA
v_gene: TRBV12-3/TRBV12-4
CDR3aa: CASSLTGGGANNQPQHF
CDR3nt: TGTGCCAGCAGTTTAACAGGAGGGGGCGCGAATAATCAGCCCCAGCATTTT

d_gene: TRBD2
j_gene: TRBJ2-2
abundance: many
v_gene: TRBV7-2
CDR3aa: CASRLRGGAIPGELFF
CDR3nt: TGTGCCAGCAGACTACGGGGAGGGGCGATCCCCGGGGAGCTGTTTTTT

d_gene: NA
j_gene: TRBJ1-2
abundance: NA
v_gene: TRBV28
CDR3aa: CASSYPPGGGYTF
CDR3nt: TGTGCCAGCAGTTACCCCCCGGGGGGCGGCTACACCTTC

d_gene: NA
j_gene: TRBJ1-1
abundance: NA
v_gene: TRBV20-1
CDR3aa: CSATTGRDTEAFF
CDR3nt: TGCAGTGCCACTACAGGGAGGGACACTGAAGCTTTCTTT

d_gene: TRBD1
j_gene: TRBJ1-2
abundance: many
v_gene: TRBV7-2
CDR3aa: CASSSRFQGQGYRNYGYTF
CDR3nt: TGTGCCAGCAGCTCCCGATTTCAGGGACAGGGGTATCGAAACTATGGCTACACCTTC

d_gene: TRBD1
j_gene: TRBJ1-2
abundance: NA
v_gene: TRBV20-1
CDR3aa: CSASPRGLYGYTF
CDR3nt: TGCAGTGCTAGCCCCAGGGGGCTCTATGGCTACACCTTC

d_gene: NA
j_gene: TRBJ2-7
abundance: NA
v_gene: TRBV7-9
CDR3aa: CASSPVVWKGSYEQYF
CDR3nt: TGTGCCAGCAGCCCAGTGGTTTGGAAGGGATCCTACGAGCAGTACTTC

d_gene: NA
j_gene: TRBJ1-1
abundance: NA
v_gene: TRBV5-5
CDR3aa: CASNQGPPTEAFF
CDR3nt: TGTGCCTCGAACCAGGGGCCACCCACTGAAGCTTTCTTT